These T cell receptor beta chains were read from a single sample in a study of blood T cells in healthy people across ages. TCRdb re-derived calls from the 5' RACE reads in MiXCR, one entry per CDR3 protein. The sample holds about 800,000 distinct CDR3 sequences, around 25% seen once. These records were also assigned to another study, of T cells of mothers and their children.

Sequences were obtained from blood. The receptors derive from a boy younger than 18 in good health. Both conserved end residues are part of each CDR3. D genes are given only for firm matches. Clone size is not always given. Where it is, it says once, few, many or a class for expanded clones.

TRBJ2-5	-	-	TRBV7-7	TGCGCCAGCAGCCGCCACCTCCAAGAGACCCAGTACTTC	CASSRHLQETQYF
TRBJ2-7	-	TRBD1	TRBV15	TGTGCCACCAGCGGAGGCGGGACAGGGTCCCACGAGCAGTACTTC	CATSGGGTGSHEQYF
TRBJ2-7	-	-	TRBV20-1	TGCAGTGCTCCCGCTGGACAGCACTACGAGCAGTACTTC	CSAPAGQHYEQYF
TRBJ1-5	few	TRBD1	TRBV20-1	TGCAGTGCTAGAGATCAGGGAGGACAGGATAGCAATCAGCCCCAGCATTTT	CSARDQGGQDSNQPQHF
TRBJ2-2	-	-	TRBV5-6	TGTGCCAGCAGCCACGGGTCGGACACCGGGGAGCTGTTTTTT	CASSHGSDTGELFF
TRBJ2-7	-	-	TRBV6-1	TGTGCCAGCAGTGTTCTAGCTCGGGGCCTAGCCTACGAGCAGTACTTC	CASSVLARGLAYEQYF
TRBJ2-3	-	-	TRBV29-1	TGCAGCGTTGAAGATCCTAGCGGCACAGATACGCAGTATTTT	CSVEDPSGTDTQYF
TRBJ1-4	-	-	TRBV13	TGTGCCAGCAGCTTAAACAGCAGGAATGAAAAACTGTTTTTT	CASSLNSRNEKLFF
TRBJ2-3	-	-	TRBV20-1	TGCAGTGCTAGAGATCTTGGCCTAGCGCTCGCGCCTAGCACAGATACGCAGTATTTT	CSARDLGLALAPSTDTQYF
TRBJ1-2	-	-	TRBV4-3	TGCGCCAGCAGCCAAGATCGACAATCGGACTATGGCTACACCTTC	CASSQDRQSDYGYTF
TRBJ1-1	few	-	TRBV20-1	TGCAGTGCTCGAGACCTGACGGTGAACACTGAAGCTTTCTTT	CSARDLTVNTEAFF
TRBJ2-1	-	TRBD2	TRBV29-1	TGCAGCGTTGGTGGCGGGGGGTTCAATGAGCAGTTCTTC	CSVGGGGFNEQFF
TRBJ1-6	-	-	TRBV6-2/TRBV6-3	TGTGCCAGCAGTTGGCCGGGGTACTCACCCCTCCACTTT	CASSWPGYSPLHF
TRBJ1-1	-	-	TRBV2	TGTGCCAGCAGTCCGGAAAGAGGGATGAACACTGAAGCTTTCTTT	CASSPERGMNTEAFF
TRBJ2-7	-	-	TRBV7-3	TGTGCCAGCAGCTTGGACTCGACAACCGAGCAGTACTTC	CASSLDSTTEQYF
TRBJ2-5	-	-	TRBV27	TGTGCCAGCAAGGACACTCTATGGGAGACCCAGTACTTC	CASKDTLWETQYF
TRBJ2-1	-	-	TRBV7-9	TGTGCCAGCAGCTTCGAGCAGTTCTTC	CASSFEQFF
TRBJ2-7	-	-	TRBV5-1	TGCGCCAGCAGCTTGGATTTGGGATACGGCGAGCAGTACTTC	CASSLDLGYGEQYF
TRBJ2-1	few	-	TRBV21-1	TGTGCCAGCAGCAAAGGGGGCCATGAGCAGTTCTTC	CASSKGGHEQFF
TRBJ2-7	-	TRBD2	TRBV6-5	TGTGCCAGCAGTAGTACTAGCGGGTACGAGCAGTACTTC	CASSSTSGYEQYF
TRBJ1-5	-	-	TRBV20-1	TGCAGTGCTAGAGATGCCCGGGGTCACCCCCAGCATTTT	CSARDARGHPQHF
TRBJ2-2	-	-	TRBV4-1	TGCGCCAGCAGCCAAGATGAGGCAGTCGAATTTCGCGCCGGGGAGCTGTTTTTT	CASSQDEAVEFRAGELFF
TRBJ1-2	few	-	TRBV6-4	TGTGCCAGCAGCCCCAAAGGGGCTGGGGGCTACACCTTC	CASSPKGAGGYTF
TRBJ1-1	-	-	TRBV6-4	TGTGCCAGCAGTGACCCAAAGGACCGACGAACGTGGACTGAAGCTTTCTTT	CASSDPKDRRTWTEAFF
TRBJ1-5	-	TRBD1	TRBV20-1	TGCAGTGCTAGGAGCCCAGGGACACAGGGGAGCAATCAGCCCCAGCATTTT	CSARSPGTQGSNQPQHF
TRBJ1-1	-	-	TRBV20-1	TGCAGTGCTAGAGAAGGAGGGAAGGACGCTGAAGCTTTCTTT	CSAREGGKDAEAFF
TRBJ1-2	few	-	TRBV28	TGTGCCAGCAGTCAAAACCAATGGGATGGCTACACCTTC	CASSQNQWDGYTF
TRBJ2-1	-	TRBD2	TRBV5-1	TGCGCCAGCAGCTGGGGTCCGGGGGGGCTCTCCTACAATGAGCAGTTCTTC	CASSWGPGGLSYNEQFF
TRBJ2-1	-	-	TRBV9	TGTGCCAGCAGCTCAGGGGGGGGGACCTACAATGAGCAGTTCTTC	CASSSGGGTYNEQFF
TRBJ2-5	-	TRBD1	TRBV2	TGTGCCAGCAGTCGACCTGACAGGGGCCGCGCCCAAGAGACCCAGTACTTC	CASSRPDRGRAQETQYF
TRBJ1-2	few	-	TRBV6-5	TGTGCCAGCAGTTACTCAGAGGGGTTCAATGGCTACACCTTC	CASSYSEGFNGYTF